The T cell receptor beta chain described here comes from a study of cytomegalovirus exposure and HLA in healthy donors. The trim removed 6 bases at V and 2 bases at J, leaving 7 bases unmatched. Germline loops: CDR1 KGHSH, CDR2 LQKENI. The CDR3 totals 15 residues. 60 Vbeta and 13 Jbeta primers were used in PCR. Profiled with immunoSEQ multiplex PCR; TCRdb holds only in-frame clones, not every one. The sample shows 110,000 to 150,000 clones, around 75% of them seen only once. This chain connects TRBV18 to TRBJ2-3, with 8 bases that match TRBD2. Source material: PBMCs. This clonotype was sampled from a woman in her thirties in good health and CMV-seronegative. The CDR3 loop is CASSLLADYTDTQYF. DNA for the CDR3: TGTGCCAGCTCCCTACTAGCGGACTACACAGATACGCAGTATTTT.